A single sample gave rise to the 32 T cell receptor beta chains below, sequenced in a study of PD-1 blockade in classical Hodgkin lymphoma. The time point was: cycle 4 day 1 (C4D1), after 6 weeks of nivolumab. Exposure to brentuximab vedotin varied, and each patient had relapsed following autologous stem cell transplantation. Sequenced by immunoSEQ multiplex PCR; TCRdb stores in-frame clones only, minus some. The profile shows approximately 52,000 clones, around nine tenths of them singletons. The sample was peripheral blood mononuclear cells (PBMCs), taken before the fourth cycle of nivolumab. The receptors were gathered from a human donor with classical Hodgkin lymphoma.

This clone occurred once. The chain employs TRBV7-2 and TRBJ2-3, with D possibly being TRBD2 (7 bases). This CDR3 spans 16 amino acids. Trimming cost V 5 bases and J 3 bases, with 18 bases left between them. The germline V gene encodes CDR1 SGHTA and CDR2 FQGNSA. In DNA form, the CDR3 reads TGTGCCAGCAGCCTCAGGTGGGGGGGGCAGACAGATACGCAGTATTTT. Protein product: CASSLRWGGQTDTQYF.

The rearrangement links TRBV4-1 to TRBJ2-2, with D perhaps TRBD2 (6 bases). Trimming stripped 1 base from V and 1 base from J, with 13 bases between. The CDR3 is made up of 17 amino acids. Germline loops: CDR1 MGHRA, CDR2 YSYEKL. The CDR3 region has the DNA TGCGCCAGCAGCCAAGTGAGGGACTCCATGAACACCGGGGAGCTGTTTTTT. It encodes CASSQVRDSMNTGELFF.

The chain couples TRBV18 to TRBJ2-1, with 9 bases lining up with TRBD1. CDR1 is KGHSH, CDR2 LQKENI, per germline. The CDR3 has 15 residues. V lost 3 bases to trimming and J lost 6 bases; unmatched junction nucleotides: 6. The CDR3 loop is CASSPGTGIRNEQFF. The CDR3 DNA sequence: TGTGCCAGCTCACCCGGGACAGGGATTCGCAATGAGCAGTTCTTC.

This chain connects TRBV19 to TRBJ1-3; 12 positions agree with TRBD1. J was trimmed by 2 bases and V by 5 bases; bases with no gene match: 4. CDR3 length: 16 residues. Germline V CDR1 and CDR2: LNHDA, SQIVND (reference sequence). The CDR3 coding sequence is TGTGCCAGTAGTTCCTGGGACAGGGGGCCTGGAAACACCATATATTTT. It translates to CASSSWDRGPGNTIYF.

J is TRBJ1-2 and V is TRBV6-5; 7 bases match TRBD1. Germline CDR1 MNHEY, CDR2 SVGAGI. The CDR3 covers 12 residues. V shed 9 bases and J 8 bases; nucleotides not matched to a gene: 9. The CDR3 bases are TGTGCCAGTGGGGAGAGAGGGGGCGGCTACACCTTC. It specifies CASGERGGGYTF.

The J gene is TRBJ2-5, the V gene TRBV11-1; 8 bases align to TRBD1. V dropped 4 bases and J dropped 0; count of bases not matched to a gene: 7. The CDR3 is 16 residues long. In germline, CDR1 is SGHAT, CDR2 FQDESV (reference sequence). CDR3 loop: CASSWTDRGNQETQYF. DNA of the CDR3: TGTGCCAGCAGCTGGACTGACAGGGGAAACCAAGAGACCCAGTACTTC.

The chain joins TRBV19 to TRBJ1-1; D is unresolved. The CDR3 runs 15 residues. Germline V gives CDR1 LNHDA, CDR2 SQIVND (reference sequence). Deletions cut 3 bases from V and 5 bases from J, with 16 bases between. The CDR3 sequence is CASSMGYGVGTEAFF. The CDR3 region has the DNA TGTGCCAGTAGTATGGGATACGGGGTCGGGACTGAAGCTTTCTTT.

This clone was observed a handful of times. The CDR3 DNA reads TGCGCCAGCAGCGGGCCCAGGGGGAATGAGCAGTTCTTC. Its protein is CASSGPRGNEQFF. The rearrangement links TRBV5-1 to TRBJ2-1; TRBD1 agrees at 7 bases. Germline V gene lookup returns CDR1 SGHRS and CDR2 YFSETQ. This CDR3 has 13 amino acids. Germline trimming cut 4 bases from V and 7 bases from J; bases unmatched to any gene: 5.

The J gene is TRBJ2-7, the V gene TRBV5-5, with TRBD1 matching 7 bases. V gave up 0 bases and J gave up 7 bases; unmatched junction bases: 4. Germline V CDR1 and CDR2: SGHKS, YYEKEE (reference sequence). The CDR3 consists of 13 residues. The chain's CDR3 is CASSLATGEEQYF. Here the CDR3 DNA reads TGTGCCAGCAGCTTGGCAACAGGGGAAGAGCAGTACTTC. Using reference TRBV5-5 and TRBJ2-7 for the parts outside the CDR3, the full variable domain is DAGVTQSPTHLIKTRGQQVTLRCSPISGHKSVSWYQQVLGQGPQFIFQYYEKEERGRGNFPDRFSARQFPNYSSELNVNALLLGDSALYLCASSLATGEEQYFGPGTRLTVT.

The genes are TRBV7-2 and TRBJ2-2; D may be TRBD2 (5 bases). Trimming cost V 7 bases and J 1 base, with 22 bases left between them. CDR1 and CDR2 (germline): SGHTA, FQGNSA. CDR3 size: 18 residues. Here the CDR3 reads CASTGGYSLGLNTGELFF. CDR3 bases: TGTGCCAGCACCGGCGGGTACTCTCTGGGCCTGAACACCGGGGAGCTGTTTTTT.

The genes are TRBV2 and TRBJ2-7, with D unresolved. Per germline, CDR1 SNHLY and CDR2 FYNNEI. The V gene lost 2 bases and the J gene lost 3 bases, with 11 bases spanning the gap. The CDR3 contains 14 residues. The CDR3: CASSEIVTFYEQYF. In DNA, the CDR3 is TGTGCCAGCAGTGAAATCGTCACTTTCTACGAGCAGTACTTC.

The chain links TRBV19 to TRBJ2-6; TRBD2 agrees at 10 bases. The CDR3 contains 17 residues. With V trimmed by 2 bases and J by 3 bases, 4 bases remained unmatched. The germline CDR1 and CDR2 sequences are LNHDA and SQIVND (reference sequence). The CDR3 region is CASSIKREGHGANVLTF. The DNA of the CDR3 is TGTGCCAGTAGTATAAAGCGGGAGGGCCATGGGGCCAACGTCCTGACTTTC.

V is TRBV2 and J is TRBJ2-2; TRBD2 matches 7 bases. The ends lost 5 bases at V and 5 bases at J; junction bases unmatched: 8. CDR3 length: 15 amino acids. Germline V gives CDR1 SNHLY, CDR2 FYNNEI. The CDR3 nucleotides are TGTGCCAGCAGTACCGGGACTATCGATACCGGGGAGCTGTTTTTT. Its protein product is CASSTGTIDTGELFF.

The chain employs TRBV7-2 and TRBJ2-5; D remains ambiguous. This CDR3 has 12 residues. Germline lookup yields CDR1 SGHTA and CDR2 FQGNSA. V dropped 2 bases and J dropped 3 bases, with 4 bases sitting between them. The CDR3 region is CASSLSEETQYF. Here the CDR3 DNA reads TGTGCCAGCAGCTTATCAGAAGAGACCCAGTACTTC.

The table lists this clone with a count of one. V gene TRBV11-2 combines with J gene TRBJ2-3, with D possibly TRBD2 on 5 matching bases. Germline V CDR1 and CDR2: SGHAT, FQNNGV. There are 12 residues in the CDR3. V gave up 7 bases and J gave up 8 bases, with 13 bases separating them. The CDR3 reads CASTTGWRTQYF. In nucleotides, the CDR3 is TGTGCCAGCACCACGGGGTGGCGTACGCAGTATTTT.

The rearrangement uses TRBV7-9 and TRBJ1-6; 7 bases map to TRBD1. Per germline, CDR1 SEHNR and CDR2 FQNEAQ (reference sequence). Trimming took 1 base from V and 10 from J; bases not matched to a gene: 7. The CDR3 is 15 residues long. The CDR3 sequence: CASSLEGARRSPLHF. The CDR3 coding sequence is TGTGCCAGCAGCTTAGAGGGGGCCCGTCGCTCACCCCTCCACTTT.

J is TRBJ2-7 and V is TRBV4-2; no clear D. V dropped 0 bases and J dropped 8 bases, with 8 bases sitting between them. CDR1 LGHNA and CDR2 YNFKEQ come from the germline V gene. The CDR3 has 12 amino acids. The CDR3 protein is CASSQETTKQYF. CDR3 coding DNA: TGTGCCAGCAGCCAAGAGACGACAAAGCAGTACTTC.

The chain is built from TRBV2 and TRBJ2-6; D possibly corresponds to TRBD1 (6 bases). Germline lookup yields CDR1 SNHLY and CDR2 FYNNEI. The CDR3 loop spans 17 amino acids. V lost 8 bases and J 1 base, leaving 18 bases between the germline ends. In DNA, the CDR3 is TGTGCCAGCTTCGTAGGCGACAGGCTGTCTGGGGCCAACGTCCTGACTTTC. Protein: CASFVGDRLSGANVLTF.

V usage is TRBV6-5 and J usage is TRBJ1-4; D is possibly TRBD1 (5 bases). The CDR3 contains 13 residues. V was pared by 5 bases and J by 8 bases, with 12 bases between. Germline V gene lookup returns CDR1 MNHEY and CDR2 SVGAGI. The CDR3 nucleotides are TGTGCCAGCAGTGGCGGGACTGAGGAAAAACTGTTTTTT. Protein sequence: CASSGGTEEKLFF.

The CDR3 DNA reads TGCGCCAGCAGCCAGGAGACGGGTTATAGCAATCAGCCCCAGCATTTT. Translating it yields CASSQETGYSNQPQHF. The chain employs TRBV4-3 and TRBJ1-5, with unresolved D. Germline CDR1 and CDR2: LGHNA and YSLEER. V was clipped by 3 bases and J by 0 bases, with 12 bases between them. The CDR3 contains 16 residues.

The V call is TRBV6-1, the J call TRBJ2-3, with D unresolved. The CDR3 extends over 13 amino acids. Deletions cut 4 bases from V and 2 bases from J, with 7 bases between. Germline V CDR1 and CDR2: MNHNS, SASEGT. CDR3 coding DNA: TGTGCCAGCAGTGCGGTTTTCACAGATACGCAGTATTTT. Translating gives CASSAVFTDTQYF.

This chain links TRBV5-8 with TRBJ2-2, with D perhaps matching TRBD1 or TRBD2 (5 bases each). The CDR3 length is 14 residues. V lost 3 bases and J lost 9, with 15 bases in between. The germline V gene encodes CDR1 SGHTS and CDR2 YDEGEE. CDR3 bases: TGTGCCAGCAGCTCGGGACGGATAGAGCGGGAGCTGTTTTTT. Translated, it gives CASSSGRIERELFF.

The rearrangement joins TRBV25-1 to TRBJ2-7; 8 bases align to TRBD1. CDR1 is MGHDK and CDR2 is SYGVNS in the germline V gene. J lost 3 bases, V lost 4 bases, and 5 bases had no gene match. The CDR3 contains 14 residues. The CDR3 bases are TGTGCCAGCAGTGTTCCAGGGGGCATCTACGAGCAGTACTTC. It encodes CASSVPGGIYEQYF.

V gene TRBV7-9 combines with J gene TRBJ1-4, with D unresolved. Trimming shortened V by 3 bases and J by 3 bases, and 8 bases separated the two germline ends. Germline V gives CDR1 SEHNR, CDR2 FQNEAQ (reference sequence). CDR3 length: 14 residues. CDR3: CASSFPGANEKLFF. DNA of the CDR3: TGTGCCAGCAGCTTTCCTGGGGCTAATGAAAAACTGTTTTTT.

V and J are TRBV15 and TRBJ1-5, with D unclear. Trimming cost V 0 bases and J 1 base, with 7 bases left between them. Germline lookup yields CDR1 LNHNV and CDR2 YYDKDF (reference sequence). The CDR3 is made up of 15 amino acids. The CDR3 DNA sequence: TGTGCCACCAGCAGAGAACAGCTAAGCAATCAGCCCCAGCATTTT. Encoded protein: CATSREQLSNQPQHF.

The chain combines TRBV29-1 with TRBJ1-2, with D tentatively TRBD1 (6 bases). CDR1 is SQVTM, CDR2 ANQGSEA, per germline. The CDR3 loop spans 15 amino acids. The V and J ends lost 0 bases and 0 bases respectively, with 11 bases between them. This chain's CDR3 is CSVEEGHLANYGYTF. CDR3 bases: TGCAGCGTTGAAGAGGGACACCTAGCTAACTATGGCTACACCTTC.

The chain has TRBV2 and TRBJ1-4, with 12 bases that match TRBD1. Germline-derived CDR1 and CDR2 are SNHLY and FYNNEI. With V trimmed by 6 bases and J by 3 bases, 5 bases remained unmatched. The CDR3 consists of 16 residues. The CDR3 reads CASRRDRGRSNEKLFF. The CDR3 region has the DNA TGTGCCAGCAGGCGGGACAGGGGGCGATCTAATGAAAAACTGTTTTTT. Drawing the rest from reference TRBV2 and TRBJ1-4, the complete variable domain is EPEVTQTPSHQVTQMGQEVILRCVPISNHLYFYWYRQILGQKVEFLVSFYNNEISEKSEIFDDQFSVERPDGSNFTLKIRSTKLEDSAMYFCASRRDRGRSNEKLFFGSGTQLSVL.

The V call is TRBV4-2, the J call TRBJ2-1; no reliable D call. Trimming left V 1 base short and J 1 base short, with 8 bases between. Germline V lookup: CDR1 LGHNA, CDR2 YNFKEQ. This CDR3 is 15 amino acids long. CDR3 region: CASSQVGGSYNEQFF. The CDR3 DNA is TGTGCCAGCAGCCAAGTTGGCGGTTCCTACAATGAGCAGTTCTTC.

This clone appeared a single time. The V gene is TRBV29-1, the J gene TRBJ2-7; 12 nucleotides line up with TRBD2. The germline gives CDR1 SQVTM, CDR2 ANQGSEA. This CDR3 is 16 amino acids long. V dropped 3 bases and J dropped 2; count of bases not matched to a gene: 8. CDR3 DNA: TGCAGCGTTGAGGTCCCCGGACTAGCGGGACCCTACGAGCAGTACTTC. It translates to CSVEVPGLAGPYEQYF.

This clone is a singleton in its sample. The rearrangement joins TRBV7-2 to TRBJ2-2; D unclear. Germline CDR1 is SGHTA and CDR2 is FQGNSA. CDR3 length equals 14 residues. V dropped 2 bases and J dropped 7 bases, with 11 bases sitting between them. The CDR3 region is CASSLFPRGGELFF. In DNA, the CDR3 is TGTGCCAGCAGCTTATTCCCTCGCGGCGGGGAGCTGTTTTTT.

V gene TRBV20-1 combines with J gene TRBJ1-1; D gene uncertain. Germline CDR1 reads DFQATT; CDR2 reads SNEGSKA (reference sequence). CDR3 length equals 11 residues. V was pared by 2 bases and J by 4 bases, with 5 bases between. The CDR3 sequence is CSARPSTEAFF. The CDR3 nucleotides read TGCAGTGCTAGACCCAGCACTGAAGCTTTCTTT.

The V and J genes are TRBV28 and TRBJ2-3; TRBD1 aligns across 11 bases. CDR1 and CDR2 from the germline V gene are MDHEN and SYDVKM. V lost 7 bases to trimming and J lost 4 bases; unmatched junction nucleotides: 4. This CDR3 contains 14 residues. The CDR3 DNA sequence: TGTGCCAGCACCTCGGGACAGGGGGCAGATACGCAGTATTTT. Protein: CASTSGQGADTQYF.